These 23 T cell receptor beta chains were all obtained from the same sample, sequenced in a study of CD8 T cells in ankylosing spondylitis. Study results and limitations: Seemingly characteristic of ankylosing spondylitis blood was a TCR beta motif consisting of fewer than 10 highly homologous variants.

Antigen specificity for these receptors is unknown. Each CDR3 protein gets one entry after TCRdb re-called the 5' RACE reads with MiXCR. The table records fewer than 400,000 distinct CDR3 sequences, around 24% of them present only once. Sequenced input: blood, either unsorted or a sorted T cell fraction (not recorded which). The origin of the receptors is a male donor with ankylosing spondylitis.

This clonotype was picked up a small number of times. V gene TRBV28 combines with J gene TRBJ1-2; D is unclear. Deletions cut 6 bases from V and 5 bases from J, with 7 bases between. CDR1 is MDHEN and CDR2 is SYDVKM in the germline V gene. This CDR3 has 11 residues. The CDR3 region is CASRSEYGYTF. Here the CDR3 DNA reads TGTGCCAGCAGATCAGAGTATGGCTACACCTTC.

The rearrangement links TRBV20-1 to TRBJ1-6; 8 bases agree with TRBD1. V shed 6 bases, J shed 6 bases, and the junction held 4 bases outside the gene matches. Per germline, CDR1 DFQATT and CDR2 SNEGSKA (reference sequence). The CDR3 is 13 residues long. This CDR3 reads CSATTGVNSPLHF. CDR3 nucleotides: TGCAGTGCCACGACAGGGGTTAATTCACCCCTCCACTTT.

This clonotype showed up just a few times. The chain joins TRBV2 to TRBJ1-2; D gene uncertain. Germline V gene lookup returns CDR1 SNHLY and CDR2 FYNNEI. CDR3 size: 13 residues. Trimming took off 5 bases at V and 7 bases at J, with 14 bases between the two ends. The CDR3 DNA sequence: TGTGCCAGCAGTCCGGGCCGAGGAATTGGCTACACCTTC. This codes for CASSPGRGIGYTF.

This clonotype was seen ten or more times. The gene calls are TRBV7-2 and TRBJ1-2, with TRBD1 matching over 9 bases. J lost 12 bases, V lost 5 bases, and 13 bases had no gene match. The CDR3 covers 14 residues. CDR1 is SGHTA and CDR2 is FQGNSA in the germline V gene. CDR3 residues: CASSINRQGEGDTF. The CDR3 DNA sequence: TGTGCCAGCAGCATCAACCGACAGGGGGAAGGGGACACCTTC.

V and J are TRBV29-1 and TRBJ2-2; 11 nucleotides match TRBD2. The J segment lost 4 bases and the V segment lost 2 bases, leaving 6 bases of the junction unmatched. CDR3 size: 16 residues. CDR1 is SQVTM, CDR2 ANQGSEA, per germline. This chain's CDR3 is CSVESGTSGPTGELFF. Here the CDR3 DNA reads TGCAGCGTTGAATCGGGGACTAGCGGACCCACCGGGGAGCTGTTTTTT.

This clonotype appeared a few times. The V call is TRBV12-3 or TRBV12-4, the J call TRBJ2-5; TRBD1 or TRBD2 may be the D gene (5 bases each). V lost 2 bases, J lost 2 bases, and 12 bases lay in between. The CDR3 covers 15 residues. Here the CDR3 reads CASSLQRGTQETQYF. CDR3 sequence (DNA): TGTGCCAGCAGTTTACAGAGGGGCACACAAGAGACCCAGTACTTC.

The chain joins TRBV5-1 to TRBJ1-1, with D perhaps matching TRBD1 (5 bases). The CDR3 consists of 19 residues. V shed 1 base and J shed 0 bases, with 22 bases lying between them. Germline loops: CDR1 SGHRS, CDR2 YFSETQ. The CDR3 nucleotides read TGCGCCAGCAGCTTGTACTCGGGGCTAACTTTAGGCATGAACACTGAAGCTTTCTTT. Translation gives CASSLYSGLTLGMNTEAFF. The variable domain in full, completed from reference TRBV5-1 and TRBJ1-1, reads KAGVTQTPRYLIKTRGQQVTLSCSPISGHRSVSWYQQTPGQGLQFLFEYFSETQRNKGNFPGRFSGRQFSNSRSEMNVSTLELGDSALYLCASSLYSGLTLGMNTEAFFGQGTRLTVV.

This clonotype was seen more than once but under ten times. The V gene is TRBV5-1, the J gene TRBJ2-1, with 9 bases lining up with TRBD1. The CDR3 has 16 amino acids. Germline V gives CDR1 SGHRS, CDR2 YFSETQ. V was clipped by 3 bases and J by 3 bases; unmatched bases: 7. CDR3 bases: TGCGCCAGCAGCTCAAGGGGACAGGGCAGCTACAATGAGCAGTTCTTC. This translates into CASSSRGQGSYNEQFF.

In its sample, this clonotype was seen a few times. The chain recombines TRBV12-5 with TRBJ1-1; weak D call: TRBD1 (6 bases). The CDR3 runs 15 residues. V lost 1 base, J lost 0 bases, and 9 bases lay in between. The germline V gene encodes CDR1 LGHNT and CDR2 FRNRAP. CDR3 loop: CASGLARTVNTEAFF. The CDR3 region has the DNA TGTGCTAGTGGTTTGGCCCGGACAGTGAACACTGAAGCTTTCTTT.

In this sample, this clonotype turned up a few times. The CDR3 DNA is TGCAGTGCTAGAGATCCCGGTAACACCGGGGAGCTGTTTTTT. Translation gives CSARDPGNTGELFF. The V and J genes are TRBV20-1 and TRBJ2-2; D gene unclear. Germline CDR1 is DFQATT and CDR2 is SNEGSKA (reference sequence). V lost 0 bases, J lost 2 bases, and 7 bases lay in between. The CDR3 runs to 14 residues.

CDR3 protein: CSANAGTSGSDEQFF. Here the CDR3 DNA reads TGCAGTGCTAACGCCGGGACTAGCGGGAGTGATGAGCAGTTCTTC. V is TRBV20-1 and J is TRBJ2-1; TRBD2 aligns across 14 bases. This CDR3 region has 15 residues. The germline CDR1 and CDR2 sequences are DFQATT and SNEGSKA (reference sequence). Trimming removed 4 bases from V and 8 bases from J; junction bases left unmatched: 7.

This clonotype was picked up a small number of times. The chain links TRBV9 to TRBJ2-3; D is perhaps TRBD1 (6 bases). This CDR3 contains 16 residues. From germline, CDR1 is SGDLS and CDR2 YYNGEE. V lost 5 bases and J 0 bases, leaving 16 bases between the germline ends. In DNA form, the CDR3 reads TGTGCCAGCAGTGCCGCAGGGGACCCTAGCACAGATACGCAGTATTTT. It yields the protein CASSAAGDPSTDTQYF.

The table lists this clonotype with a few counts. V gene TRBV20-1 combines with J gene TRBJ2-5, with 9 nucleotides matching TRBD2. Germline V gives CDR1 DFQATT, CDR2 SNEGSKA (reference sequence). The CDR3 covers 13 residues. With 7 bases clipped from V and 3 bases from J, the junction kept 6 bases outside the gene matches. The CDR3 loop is CSGTSSGKETQYF. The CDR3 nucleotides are TGCAGTGGCACGTCTAGCGGGAAAGAGACCCAGTACTTC.

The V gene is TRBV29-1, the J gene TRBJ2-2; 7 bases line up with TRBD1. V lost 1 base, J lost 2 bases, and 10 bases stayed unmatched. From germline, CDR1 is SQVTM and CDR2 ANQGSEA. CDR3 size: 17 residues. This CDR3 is CSVEGAPGTVNTGELFF. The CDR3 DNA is TGCAGCGTTGAAGGGGCCCCCGGGACAGTAAACACCGGGGAGCTGTTTTTT.

This CDR3 reads CASSRTVGTSGSSYEQYF. The CDR3 bases are TGTGCCAGCAGCCGAACTGTGGGAACTAGCGGGAGCTCCTACGAGCAGTACTTC. The genes are TRBV11-2 and TRBJ2-7; 11 nucleotides align to TRBD2. Germline CDR1 SGHAT, CDR2 FQNNGV. This CDR3 region has 18 residues. Unmatched junction bases numbered 12, after V lost 5 bases and J lost 0 bases.

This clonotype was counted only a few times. CDR3 nucleotide sequence: TGTGCCAGTAGTCCCAGTGGGTTAAGGGGCAATGAGCAGTTCTTC. Its protein is CASSPSGLRGNEQFF. V gene TRBV19 combines with J gene TRBJ2-1, with D perhaps TRBD1 (5 bases). Germline CDR1 and CDR2: LNHDA and SQIVND (reference sequence). The CDR3 totals 15 residues. The V gene lost 5 bases and the J gene lost 6 bases, with 17 bases spanning the gap.

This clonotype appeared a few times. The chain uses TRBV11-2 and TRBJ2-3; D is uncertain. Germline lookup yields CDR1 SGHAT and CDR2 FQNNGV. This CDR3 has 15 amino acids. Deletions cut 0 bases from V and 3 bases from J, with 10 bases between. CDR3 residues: CASSLEVGATDTQYF. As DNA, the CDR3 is TGTGCCAGCAGCTTAGAGGTCGGAGCGACAGATACGCAGTATTTT.

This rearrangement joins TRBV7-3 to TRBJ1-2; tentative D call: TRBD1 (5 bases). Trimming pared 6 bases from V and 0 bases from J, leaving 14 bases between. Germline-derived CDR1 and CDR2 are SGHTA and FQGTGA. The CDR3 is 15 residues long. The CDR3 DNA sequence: TGTGCCAGCAGTTCAACGGGGGGTGCTAACTATGGCTACACCTTC. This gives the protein CASSSTGGANYGYTF.

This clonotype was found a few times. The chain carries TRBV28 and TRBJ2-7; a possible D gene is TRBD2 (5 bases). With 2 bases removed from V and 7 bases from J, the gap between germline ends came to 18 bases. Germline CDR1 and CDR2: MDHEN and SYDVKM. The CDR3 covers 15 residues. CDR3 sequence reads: CASSLSSSSPGEQYF. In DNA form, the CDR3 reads TGTGCCAGCAGTTTAAGTTCATCTAGCCCTGGGGAGCAGTACTTC.

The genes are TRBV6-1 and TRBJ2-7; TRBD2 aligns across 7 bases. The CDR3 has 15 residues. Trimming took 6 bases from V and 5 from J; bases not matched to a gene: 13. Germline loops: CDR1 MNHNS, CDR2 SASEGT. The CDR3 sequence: CASSFAPGLRHEQYF. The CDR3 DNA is TGTGCCAGCAGCTTTGCGCCGGGACTACGCCACGAGCAGTACTTC.

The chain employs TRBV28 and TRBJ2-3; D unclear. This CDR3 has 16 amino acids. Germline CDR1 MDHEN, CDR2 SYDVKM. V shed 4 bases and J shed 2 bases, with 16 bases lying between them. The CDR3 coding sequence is TGTGCCAGCAGTTCACGTCGTAGGGTGGCCACAGATACGCAGTATTTT. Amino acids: CASSSRRRVATDTQYF.

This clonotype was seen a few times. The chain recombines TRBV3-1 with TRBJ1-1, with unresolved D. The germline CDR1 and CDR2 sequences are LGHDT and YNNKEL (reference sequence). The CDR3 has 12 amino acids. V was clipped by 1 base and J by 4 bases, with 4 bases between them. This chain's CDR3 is CASSQVGTEAFF. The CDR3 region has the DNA TGTGCCAGCAGCCAAGTTGGCACTGAAGCTTTCTTT.

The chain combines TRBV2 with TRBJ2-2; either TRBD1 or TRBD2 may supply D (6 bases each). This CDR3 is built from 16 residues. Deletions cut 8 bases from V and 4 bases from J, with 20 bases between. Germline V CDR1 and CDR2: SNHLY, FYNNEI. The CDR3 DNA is TGTGCCAGCCTTAGGGGGGCACCGGACGGCACCGGGGAGCTGTTTTTT. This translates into CASLRGAPDGTGELFF.